The rows below give T cell receptor beta chains drawn from one sample of a study of cytomegalovirus exposure and HLA in healthy donors. Only in-frame clones appear in the TCRdb table, and some are missing; sequencing was by immunoSEQ multiplex PCR. Its table lists fewer than 70,000 clones. Sequencing was carried out using PBMCs. These receptors all stem from a young woman in good health and CMV-seronegative. The conserved cysteine and the conserved F or W are not part of the CDR3 here. The order of the fields is V gene, J gene, CDR3 protein.

>TRBV6-4|TRBJ2-3
ASSVGSQEGDTQY
>TRBV2|TRBJ2-3
ASTIVRTETQY
>TRBV10-3|TRBJ2-1
AISGLRREEQNEQF
>TRBV11-2|TRBJ1-1
ASSLVLGLEAF
>TRBV5-1|TRBJ2-1
ASSPRDRANEQF
>TRBV6-5|TRBJ2-2
ASSSLSRGYTGELF
>TRBV6-5|TRBJ1-1
ASSYSGSEAF
>TRBV19|TRBJ1-5
ASSILGQGNYQPQH
>TRBV7-8|TRBJ1-1
ASSSGQGGNTEAF
>TRBV10-3|TRBJ1-2
AISEAWGDRDGYGYT
>TRBV6-1|TRBJ2-1
ASGGTDNEQF
>TRBV4-1|TRBJ2-7
ASSQAASSYEQY
>TRBV11-3|TRBJ2-7
ASSTGLAGVYEQY
>TRBV6-1|TRBJ1-2
ASSVTGFSNYGYT
>TRBV6-1|TRBJ2-7
ASSEGAGGPYEQY
>TRBV5-1|TRBJ2-1
ASSLAGGRVNNEQF
>TRBV6-5|TRBJ2-7
ASRGQRDSYEQY
>TRBV4-1|TRBJ2-3
ASSHPSAGTDTQY
>TRBV13|TRBJ2-3
ASSPHPRYSSTDTQY
>TRBV9|TRBJ2-3
ASSDASGGHGGTQY
>TRBV12-5|TRBJ2-2
ASGTGLNTGELF
>TRBV11-3|TRBJ2-7
ASSLLAGVPSSYEQY
>TRBV15|TRBJ1-2
ATSRAPTASNYGYT
>TRBV4-1|TRBJ2-7
ASSRELAVYEQY
>TRBV9|TRBJ1-5
ASSVAPEGNQPQH